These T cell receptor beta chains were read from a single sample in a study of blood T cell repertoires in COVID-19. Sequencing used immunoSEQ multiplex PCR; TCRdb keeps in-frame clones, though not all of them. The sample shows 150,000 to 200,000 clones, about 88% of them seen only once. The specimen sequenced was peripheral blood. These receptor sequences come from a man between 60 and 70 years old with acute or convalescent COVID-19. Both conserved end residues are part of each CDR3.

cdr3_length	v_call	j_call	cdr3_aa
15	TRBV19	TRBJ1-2	CASSPRDRGVSGYTF
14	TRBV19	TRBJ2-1	CASSIVHSNNEQFF
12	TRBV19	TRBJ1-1	CASSIGSTEAFF
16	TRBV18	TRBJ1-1	CASSETTGGLNTEAFF
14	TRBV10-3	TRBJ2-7	CAISESAGSYEQYF
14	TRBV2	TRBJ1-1	CASSEDRSYTEAFF
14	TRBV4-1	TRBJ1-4	CASSQPGGGEKLFF
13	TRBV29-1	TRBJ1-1	CSVQKGVDTEAFF
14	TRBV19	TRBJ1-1	CASSILQGGTEAFF
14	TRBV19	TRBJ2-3	CASSIGQGEDTQYF
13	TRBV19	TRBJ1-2	CASKGQGAYGYTF
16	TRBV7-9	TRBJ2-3	CASSHLAGGPLDTQYF
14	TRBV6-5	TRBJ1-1	CASSYSPGVGAAFF
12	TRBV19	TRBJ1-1	CASIRTGREAFF
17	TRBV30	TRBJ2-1	CAWTNPPPAGGINEQFF
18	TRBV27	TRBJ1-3	CASSPVGLNHYSGNTIYF